One and the same sample provided the 19 T cell receptor beta chains below, sequenced in a study of T-cell reconstitution after alpha-beta-depleted transplantation in children. A library of TCRbeta sequences, prepared with unique molecular identifiers, was generated. TCRdb redid the calling of the PCR reads with MiXCR, one entry per CDR3 protein. The sample lists 210,000 or so distinct CDR3 sequences, roughly a tenth occurring once. This specimen was PBMCs, taken before TCRalphabeta/CD19-depleted stem cell transplant. These receptors were obtained from a child less than two years old with acute myeloid leukemia, due to receive a stem cell transplant.

As concerns this clonotype: This may stem from a read error, because a much larger clone lies one nucleotide away. The genes are TRBV7-9 and TRBJ2-1; D perhaps matches TRBD2 (6 bases). Germline V gene lookup returns CDR1 SEHNR and CDR2 FQNEAQ (reference sequence). This CDR3 comprises 14 residues. Written as DNA, the CDR3 is TGTGCCGGCAGCCTCGCGGGAAGGATAAATGAGCAGTTCTTC. It is translated as CAGSLAGRINEQFF.

At least ten counts were recorded for this clonotype. J is TRBJ1-1 and V is TRBV12-3 or TRBV12-4, with D perhaps TRBD1 (5 bases). The CDR3 is 12 residues long. Trimming took off 6 bases at V and 11 bases at J, with 16 bases between the two ends. This chain's CDR3 is CASRSTDNEAFF. CDR3 DNA: TGTGCCAGCAGATCCACGGACAATGAGGCTTTCTTT.

This chain uses TRBV11-3 with TRBJ2-7; a possible D gene is TRBD2 (5 bases). The V gene's germline CDR1 is SGHNT and CDR2 YENEEA. Between the trimmed V and J ends, which lost 5 bases and 6 bases, there was a span of 11 bases. The CDR3 runs to 12 residues. The CDR3 sequence is CASSPGEGEQYF. Here the CDR3 DNA reads TGTGCCAGCAGCCCCGGCGAGGGCGAGCAGTACTTC.

This clonotype has just a few counts. The genes are TRBV4-1 and TRBJ1-2, with D perhaps TRBD1 (6 bases). Germline loops: CDR1 MGHRA, CDR2 YSYEKL. The CDR3 runs to 14 residues. Trimming shortened V by 1 base and J by 4 bases, and 10 bases separated the two germline ends. CDR3 sequence (DNA): TGCGCCAGCAGCCAAGTCGGGGGCAGCTATGGCTACACCTTC. This encodes CASSQVGGSYGYTF.

This clonotype was detected ten times or more. The chain employs TRBV9 and TRBJ2-5; perhaps TRBD2 as D (6 bases). CDR1 and CDR2 from the germline V gene are SGDLS and YYNGEE. The CDR3 loop spans 18 amino acids. Trimming cost V 0 bases and J 1 base, with 19 bases left between them. CDR3 sequence reads: CASSVGRVGAGTQETQYF. The CDR3 region has the DNA TGTGCCAGCAGCGTAGGGCGAGTGGGAGCGGGCACCCAAGAGACCCAGTACTTC.

At least ten counts were recorded for this clonotype. The gene calls are TRBV29-1 and TRBJ1-1; D unresolved. Trimming pared 7 bases from V and 6 bases from J, leaving 15 bases between. The CDR3 contains 12 residues. Germline V gene sequence: CDR1 SQVTM, CDR2 ANQGSEA. For the CDR3, the DNA is TGCAGCGCCTTGCGGGGAAAATCTGAAGCTTTCTTT. Encoded protein: CSALRGKSEAFF.

This clonotype was found many times. The chain uses TRBV20-1 and TRBJ2-3; D gene uncertain. The CDR3 is 15 residues long. The V and J ends lost 3 bases and 2 bases respectively, with 15 bases between them. The germline CDR1 and CDR2 sequences are DFQATT and SNEGSKA (reference sequence). CDR3 DNA sequence: TGCAGTGCTAGCGTGTCCATGCAGCTCACAGATACGCAGTATTTT. It translates to CSASVSMQLTDTQYF.

This clonotype was counted ten times or more. The rearrangement uses TRBV12-3 or TRBV12-4 and TRBJ2-3; no definite D call. The CDR3 is 11 amino acids. V was clipped by 5 bases and J by 2 bases, with 2 bases between them. The CDR3 loop reads CASSVTDTQYF. CDR3 DNA: TGTGCCAGCAGTGTCACAGATACGCAGTATTTT.

There are many counts of this clonotype. The rearrangement uses TRBV29-1 and TRBJ2-7, with a weak D call TRBD2 (6 bases). The CDR3 extends over 13 amino acids. The V end was cut by 4 bases, the J end by 3 bases, with 13 bases between. The V gene's germline CDR1 is SQVTM and CDR2 ANQGSEA. CDR3 DNA: TGCAGCGTTGGGCGGGACCTCGACTACGAGCAGTACTTC. The encoded protein is CSVGRDLDYEQYF.

This clonotype has more than one count but fewer than ten. V is TRBV19 and J is TRBJ2-7; D is uncertain. In germline, CDR1 is LNHDA, CDR2 SQIVND (reference sequence). V lost 1 base, J lost 3 bases, and 19 bases lay in between. The CDR3 has 17 residues. The DNA of the CDR3 is TGTGCCAGTAGTATAGCCTGGGGTACCGAAATCGTCTACGAGCAGTACTTC. It translates to CASSIAWGTEIVYEQYF.

To note about this clonotype: Just one base apart from a much larger clone, this may be a read error. The CDR3 loop is CTAPSPGTQETQYF. The CDR3 region has the DNA TGCACTGCTCCTTCGCCCGGGACACAAGAGACCCAGTACTTC. The V gene is TRBV20-1, the J gene TRBJ2-5, with a weak D call TRBD1 (6 bases). The CDR3 length is 14 residues. Germline V lookup: CDR1 DFQATT, CDR2 SNEGSKA (reference sequence).

As regards this clonotype: One base away lies a much larger clone, so this may be a sequencing read error. V usage is TRBV7-2 and J usage is TRBJ1-2; 7 bases are shared with TRBD1. Germline V gene lookup returns CDR1 SGHTA and CDR2 FQGNSA. This CDR3 spans 13 amino acids. The CDR3 here is CASRKQGLEGYAF. As DNA, the CDR3 is TGTGCCAGCCGAAAACAGGGGTTAGAAGGCTACGCCTTC.

This clonotype was recorded at least ten times. This rearrangement joins TRBV5-1 to TRBJ2-5; the D call may be TRBD1 or TRBD2 (5 bases each). The CDR3 spans 13 residues. V lost 0 bases to trimming and J lost 5 bases, with 8 bases between them. CDR1 SGHRS and CDR2 YFSETQ come from the germline V gene. CDR3 amino acids: CASSLGDGETQYF. The CDR3 DNA reads TGCGCCAGCAGCTTGGGGGACGGGGAGACCCAGTACTTC.

This clonotype was seen at least ten times. The rearrangement links TRBV20-1 to TRBJ1-5; 9 bases fit TRBD1. CDR1 and CDR2 from the germline V gene are DFQATT and SNEGSKA (reference sequence). The CDR3 is 15 amino acids. After removal of 4 bases from V and 3 bases from J, the junction contained 7 bases not matched to a gene. The CDR3 DNA reads TGCAGTGCTACCACCGGGACAGGGTACAATCAGCCCCAGCATTTT. As protein: CSATTGTGYNQPQHF.

The sample holds a few counts of this clonotype. The J gene is TRBJ2-7, the V gene TRBV20-1; D gene unclear. The CDR3 contains 12 residues. The V and J ends lost 6 bases and 2 bases respectively, with 11 bases between them. Germline V gene sequence: CDR1 DFQATT, CDR2 SNEGSKA (reference sequence). The CDR3 DNA sequence: TGCAGTGCCGCCCCAGCACCCTACGAGCAGTACTTC. It is translated as CSAAPAPYEQYF.

In its sample, this clonotype was seen many times. This rearrangement joins TRBV20-1 to TRBJ1-5; TRBD1 is a possible D gene (6 bases). The germline gives CDR1 DFQATT, CDR2 SNEGSKA (reference sequence). There are 15 residues in the CDR3. The V end lost 6 bases, the J end lost 3 bases, and 18 bases lay between the germline ends. In DNA form, the CDR3 reads TGCAGTGCCCCTTTAGGGGGGCGGAACAATCAGCCCCAGCATTTT. This sequence encodes CSAPLGGRNNQPQHF.

This clonotype was counted ten times or more. The chain carries TRBV20-1 and TRBJ2-5; TRBD2 matches 11 bases. Germline V gives CDR1 DFQATT, CDR2 SNEGSKA (reference sequence). CDR3 length: 14 residues. V dropped 6 bases and J dropped 5; count of bases not matched to a gene: 8. The CDR3, as DNA: TGCAGTGCCGATAATAGCGGGAGGGGGGAGACCCAGTACTTC. This gives the protein CSADNSGRGETQYF.

This clonotype occurred many times. The J gene is TRBJ2-4, the V gene TRBV15, with D unclear. This CDR3 contains 16 residues. V was trimmed by 3 bases and J by 1 base, leaving 13 bases between them. Germline V gives CDR1 LNHNV, CDR2 YYDKDF (reference sequence). CDR3 sequence reads: CATSRSRLGAKNIQYF. CDR3 sequence (DNA): TGTGCCACCAGCAGGTCTCGACTGGGGGCCAAAAACATTCAGTACTTC.

This clonotype was detected many times. The chain combines TRBV6-6 with TRBJ2-4; either TRBD1 or TRBD2 may fit D (6 bases each). CDR3 length equals 13 residues. V gave up 8 bases and J gave up 7 bases, with 15 bases separating them. Per the germline V gene, CDR1 is MNHNY and CDR2 is SVGAGI (reference sequence). CDR3 sequence: CASSGGGGNIQYF. Here the CDR3 DNA reads TGTGCCAGCTCCGGAGGGGGAGGTAACATTCAGTACTTC.